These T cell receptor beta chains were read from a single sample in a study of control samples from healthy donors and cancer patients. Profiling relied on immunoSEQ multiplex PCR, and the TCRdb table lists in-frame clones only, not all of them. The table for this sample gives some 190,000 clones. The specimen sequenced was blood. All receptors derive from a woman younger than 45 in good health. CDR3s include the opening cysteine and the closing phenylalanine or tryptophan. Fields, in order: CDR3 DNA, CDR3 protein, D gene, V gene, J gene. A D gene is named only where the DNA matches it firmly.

CDR3nt: TGCGCCAGCCGACACGGGGACAGGGGTAATTCACCCCTCCACTTT; CDR3aa: CASRHGDRGNSPLHF; d_gene: TRBD1; v_gene: TRBV5-1; j_gene: TRBJ1-6
CDR3nt: TGTGCCAGCAGTTACTCCTTGACAGGGAGCGAAGCTTTCTTT; CDR3aa: CASSYSLTGSEAFF; d_gene: TRBD1; v_gene: TRBV6-5; j_gene: TRBJ1-1
CDR3nt: TGTGCCAGCAGCTTGGGGCATGGAAGTAGCGATGGCTACACCTTC; CDR3aa: CASSLGHGSSDGYTF; d_gene: -; v_gene: TRBV7-2; j_gene: TRBJ1-2
CDR3nt: TGTGCCAGCACACAAGCGGGAGGCTACACCTTC; CDR3aa: CASTQAGGYTF; d_gene: -; v_gene: TRBV2; j_gene: TRBJ1-2
CDR3nt: TGTGCCAGTAGTATCCATACCCCCGGGACAGGAGGGGTAGAGACCCAGTACTTC; CDR3aa: CASSIHTPGTGGVETQYF; d_gene: TRBD1; v_gene: TRBV19; j_gene: TRBJ2-5
CDR3nt: TGTGCCAGCAGTTTGGTACTTCAAGAGACCCAGTACTTC; CDR3aa: CASSLVLQETQYF; d_gene: -; v_gene: TRBV12-3/TRBV12-4; j_gene: TRBJ2-5
CDR3nt: TGTGCCAGCAGTTACTCTGGGACAGGGAACGGGGGCTACACCTTC; CDR3aa: CASSYSGTGNGGYTF; d_gene: TRBD1; v_gene: TRBV6-6; j_gene: TRBJ1-2
CDR3nt: TGTGCCAGCAGCCTCCGGGACAGGGCCTACGAGCAGTACTTC; CDR3aa: CASSLRDRAYEQYF; d_gene: TRBD1; v_gene: TRBV28; j_gene: TRBJ2-7
CDR3nt: TGTGCCAGCAGTTACCTCGGAGGGGGGGTCTCACCCCTCCACTTT; CDR3aa: CASSYLGGGVSPLHF; d_gene: -; v_gene: TRBV6-5; j_gene: TRBJ1-6
CDR3nt: TGTGCCACCAGCAGAGTAAGGGCAGGGGGGGAGCAGTACTTC; CDR3aa: CATSRVRAGGEQYF; d_gene: -; v_gene: TRBV15; j_gene: TRBJ2-7
CDR3nt: TGTGCCAGCAGTTCCTTGAACAGGGACTCACCCCTCCACTTT; CDR3aa: CASSSLNRDSPLHF; d_gene: -; v_gene: TRBV7-6; j_gene: TRBJ1-6
CDR3nt: TGTGCCAGCAGCTTGGCTAGCGGGGGGCCCTCCCTATGGGATACGCAGTATTTT; CDR3aa: CASSLASGGPSLWDTQYF; d_gene: TRBD2; v_gene: TRBV5-4; j_gene: TRBJ2-3
CDR3nt: TGTGCCAGCAGCCCACACCGTGAGGGGAAACTGTTTTTT; CDR3aa: CASSPHREGKLFF; d_gene: -; v_gene: TRBV7-2; j_gene: TRBJ1-4
CDR3nt: TGTGCCAGTAGTCTCCCGCAGATGGATGAAAAACTGTTTTTT; CDR3aa: CASSLPQMDEKLFF; d_gene: -; v_gene: TRBV19; j_gene: TRBJ1-4
CDR3nt: TGTGCCAGCAAGTCGGGCCAAACAGGGGTGAATCAGCCCCAGCATTTT; CDR3aa: CASKSGQTGVNQPQHF; d_gene: TRBD1; v_gene: TRBV27; j_gene: TRBJ1-5
CDR3nt: TGTGCCAGCAGCTTGTCGGAATATGGCTACACCTTC; CDR3aa: CASSLSEYGYTF; d_gene: -; v_gene: TRBV5-6; j_gene: TRBJ1-2
CDR3nt: TGTGCCAGTAGTATGGGAGGGCGCGGCTCTGGAAACACCATATATTTT; CDR3aa: CASSMGGRGSGNTIYF; d_gene: -; v_gene: TRBV19; j_gene: TRBJ1-3
CDR3nt: TGTGCCAGCAGCCCGATAACAGGGAAAGGGGTCTTGGGGGGCTACACCTTC; CDR3aa: CASSPITGKGVLGGYTF; d_gene: -; v_gene: TRBV11-2; j_gene: TRBJ1-2
CDR3nt: TGTGCCAGCAGGGTTTCCGGGATGAACACTGAAGCTTTCTTT; CDR3aa: CASRVSGMNTEAFF; d_gene: -; v_gene: TRBV28; j_gene: TRBJ1-1
CDR3nt: TGTGCCAGCAGCTTTATAGAGGGAATGAACACTGAAGCTTTCTTT; CDR3aa: CASSFIEGMNTEAFF; d_gene: -; v_gene: TRBV7-9; j_gene: TRBJ1-1
CDR3nt: TGTGCTAGCAGCTCCCGGGCGGGGACAAATGAGCAGTTCTTC; CDR3aa: CASSSRAGTNEQFF; d_gene: -; v_gene: TRBV7-7; j_gene: TRBJ2-1
CDR3nt: TGCGCCAGCAGCCAAGTTGGTGTTGATATCAACTATGGCTACACCTTC; CDR3aa: CASSQVGVDINYGYTF; d_gene: -; v_gene: TRBV4-1; j_gene: TRBJ1-2
CDR3nt: TGTGCCAGCAGCCCACGGGGGCACCTCTACGAGCAGTACTTC; CDR3aa: CASSPRGHLYEQYF; d_gene: -; v_gene: TRBV9; j_gene: TRBJ2-7
CDR3nt: TGTGCCAGCAGCTTATCAGGGTACCCAGATACGCAGTATTTT; CDR3aa: CASSLSGYPDTQYF; d_gene: -; v_gene: TRBV7-3; j_gene: TRBJ2-3
CDR3nt: TGTGCCAGCTCCCCCTCCTGGGTCTATGGCTACACCTTC; CDR3aa: CASSPSWVYGYTF; d_gene: -; v_gene: TRBV6-5; j_gene: TRBJ1-2
CDR3nt: TGTGCCACGGTCGAGGGGACTAGTCACAATGAGCAGTTCTTC; CDR3aa: CATVEGTSHNEQFF; d_gene: TRBD2; v_gene: TRBV28; j_gene: TRBJ2-1
CDR3nt: TGCGCCAGCAGCCAAGGGAGCGGGAGGTACCAAGAGACCCAGTACTTC; CDR3aa: CASSQGSGRYQETQYF; d_gene: TRBD2; v_gene: TRBV4-1; j_gene: TRBJ2-5
CDR3nt: TGTGCCAGCAGCTTTTGGGGGGGCACTGGGGCCAACGTCCTGACTTTC; CDR3aa: CASSFWGGTGANVLTF; d_gene: -; v_gene: TRBV7-2; j_gene: TRBJ2-6
CDR3nt: TGCGCCAGCAGACAAACCGGGACAACACTTGAAAAACTGTTTTTT; CDR3aa: CASRQTGTTLEKLFF; d_gene: -; v_gene: TRBV4-1; j_gene: TRBJ1-4
CDR3nt: TGTGCCAGCAGCCATCGATCGACTAGCGGGCGAGAGACCCAGTACTTC; CDR3aa: CASSHRSTSGRETQYF; d_gene: TRBD2; v_gene: TRBV3-1/TRBV3-2; j_gene: TRBJ2-5
CDR3nt: TGTGCCAGCAGTTACCCACTAACAGGGTCTACTAACTATGGCTACACCTTC; CDR3aa: CASSYPLTGSTNYGYTF; d_gene: -; v_gene: TRBV6-2/TRBV6-3; j_gene: TRBJ1-2
CDR3nt: TGTGCCAGCAGTGAATGGCGGAAAAATCAGCCCCAGCATTTT; CDR3aa: CASSEWRKNQPQHF; d_gene: -; v_gene: TRBV2; j_gene: TRBJ1-5
CDR3nt: TGTGCCAGCACCGACCCCGGGGGGGGTTACTATGGCTACACCTTC; CDR3aa: CASTDPGGGYYGYTF; d_gene: -; v_gene: TRBV28; j_gene: TRBJ1-2
CDR3nt: TGTGCCAGCAGTTACTCGCTGAACACTGAAGCTTTCTTT; CDR3aa: CASSYSLNTEAFF; d_gene: -; v_gene: TRBV6-5; j_gene: TRBJ1-1
CDR3nt: TGTGCCATCAGTACAGGGGCGTCTGGAAACACCATATATTTT; CDR3aa: CAISTGASGNTIYF; d_gene: TRBD1; v_gene: TRBV10-3; j_gene: TRBJ1-3
CDR3nt: TGTGGATCAGGGTACCGTAATCAGCCCCAGCATTTT; CDR3aa: CGSGYRNQPQHF; d_gene: -; v_gene: TRBV6-5; j_gene: TRBJ1-5